This T cell receptor (beta chain) appears in the sequencing data of a study of blood T cell repertoires in COVID-19. Across the whole study: Acute-phase and convalescent COVID-19 samples originated in the United States, Italy and Spain.

This clone occurred once. Clones were read by immunoSEQ multiplex PCR, and TCRdb kept only the in-frame ones, dropping some. The repertoire consists of 200,000 to 250,000 clones, with around 85% occurring once and the leading ten covering 3% to 4.5%. Participants were aged roughly 18 to 90 years from roughly 25 US areas. Participants' own reports of clinical history determined their cohort assignment. The sequence was obtained from a woman in her 40s with acute COVID-19. Sequences were obtained from PBMCs or T cells enriched from blood (not recorded which).

The CDR3: CASSPTGGNTEAFF. The CDR3 DNA reads as TGTGCCAGCAGTCCAACAGGGGGGAACACTGAAGCTTTCTTT. The genes are TRBV6-2 or TRBV6-3 and TRBJ1-1; 8 nucleotides match TRBD1. Looked up from germline, CDR1 is MNHEY and CDR2 is SVGEGT. The V segment lost 5 bases and the J segment 1 base; nucleotides outside the gene matches: 3. This CDR3 region has 14 residues.